This TCR beta chain was identified during a study of resident and recirculating memory T cells in vitiligo (dated by TCRdb to 2016 to 2018). With regard to the full study: For TCR beta sequencing, each of a few stable vitiligo patients provided PBMCs and epidermis from shave biopsies taken at two lesional sites and two nonlesional sites. Without any cell sorting, samples were homogenized immediately before genomic DNA was extracted using the Qiagen DNeasy Blood & Tissue Kit. The human TCR beta sequencing tested whether specific clones in lesional vitiligo skin differed from clones in nonlesional skin and blood.

The germline V gene sets CDR1 to SGHTA and CDR2 to FQGNSA. Trimming costs V 4 bases and J 0 bases, and their ends lie 16 bases apart. From cysteine to phenylalanine, the CDR3 is 17 amino acids long. Of the read, only the CDR3 DNA is kept; its 51 bases are in frame from base 1. Vitiligo was considered stable when no change in lesions had been observed over the previous 6 months. To qualify as stable, patients additionally needed to show no confetti depigmentation, which is a clinical sign of active vitiligo. Any patient who had received treatment in the previous three months was excluded. PBMCs were isolated from heparinized blood by Ficoll density gradient centrifugation and were subsequently flash-frozen. TCR beta chains were amplified from genomic DNA using the immunoSEQ hsTCRB kit. The immunoSEQ service sequenced the TCR beta libraries on an Illumina MiSeq instrument. As for the authors' bioinformatics: Repertoire data were analyzed using the immunoSEQ Analyzer. The table comes from immuneACCESS by way of TCRdb, which keeps in-frame sequences with V and J called. Part of the clones is missing from these tables; in studies checked, under half for an unresolved V gene and the rest for unknown reasons. V and J calls plus clone size are reproduced from that table; the DNA served to infer D and trimming. This sample has 60,000 to 80,000 clones in its table, and roughly nine tenths of those were observed once. The ten most abundant clones make up roughly 5% of the sample.

Concerning this clone: It has no known antigen specificity. There are no base qualities to consult, and no much larger clone falls within one base.

The study at large found these results: Clonality was not the same from one vitiligo lesion to another, and no unique dominant TCR clone turned up. Future mechanistic studies are needed so that the relative contributions of the lesion-infiltrating T cell clones and of human Trm versus Tcm pools can be evaluated. By overlap and correlation analysis, no significant repertoire overlap was shown between biopsies, even within a single patient, except for each lesion compared with itself. TCR sequences were not conserved across biopsy sites or patients, suggesting that different T cell clones infiltrate different lesions, described as private specificity.

The chain employs TRBV7-2 and TRBJ2-1, with the D gene call left open. The sample was blood. This sequence originates from a male donor with vitiligo. The DNA reads as follows: TGTGCCAGCAGCTATACGTCCAGAATAAGCTCCTACAATGAGCAGTTCTTC. It specifies CASSYTSRISSYNEQFF.